This T cell receptor (beta chain) was identified in a study of T cell responses to AZD1222 COVID-19 vaccine. Study details: Timing groups of about 4 and about 12 weeks for second doses were pooled.

As for this clone: Antigen: not known.

Here immunoSEQ multiplex PCR was the method, and the copy in TCRdb shows in-frame clones only, minus some. Of 100,000 to 150,000 clones in the sample, around 87% were seen once. The CDR3 has 13 residues. Trimming shortened V by 6 bases and J by 0 bases, and 6 bases separated the two germline ends. Germline loops: CDR1 MNHEY, CDR2 SVGAGI. Overall study results and limits: Baseline serostatus was positive in only six or seven AZD1222 recipients. Mostly white British, mostly female donors; authors suggested clonal diversity may be underestimated. There were repertoire samples only from the period after the peak T cell response.

Sequenced here: peripheral blood, sampled on day 0 of AZD1222 vaccination. V usage is TRBV6-5 and J usage is TRBJ2-1; D unresolved. The TCR originated in an adult in good health. The CDR3 DNA reads TGTGCCAGCAGGGAGAGCTCCTACAATGAGCAGTTCTTC. Translation: CASRESSYNEQFF.